Sequencing of this TCR beta chain was carried out in a study of blood T cell repertoires in COVID-19. Study summary: From T cells, B-cell-depleted T cells, or PBMCs came the material, which was cDNA or gDNA.

Authors' data handling: Quantification of nucleated cells was approximated via reference gene primer amplification. Clones were read by immunoSEQ multiplex PCR, and TCRdb kept only the in-frame ones, dropping some. V and J calls and clone size are copied from that table; D and trimming were computed from the DNA. Here the sample spans around 68,000 clones, over 85% being singletons. What was sequenced was peripheral blood. This clonotype was sampled from a man between 65 and 80 years old with active COVID-19.

CDR3 region: CASSISGGSYNEQFF. CDR3 sequence (DNA): TGTGCCAGCAGTATAAGCGGGGGCTCCTACAATGAGCAGTTCTTC. The V gene is TRBV6-5, the J gene TRBJ2-1; 8 nucleotides line up with TRBD2. CDR1 and CDR2 (germline): MNHEY, SVGAGI. The length of the CDR3 is 15 residues. The V and J ends lost 5 bases and 0 bases, in that order; junction bases with no gene match: 3.